Listed below are T cell receptor beta chains from one sample, sequenced in a study of blood T cell repertoires in COVID-19. Sequencing was performed with immunoSEQ multiplex PCR; in TCRdb, only in-frame clones are kept and a portion is missing. The data show 180,000 or so clones, with over 70% seen just once and around 13% held by the top ten. The sequenced material came from PBMCs or T cells enriched from blood (not recorded which). The receptors were sampled from a woman aged 60-75 years who had recovered from COVID-19. The CDR3 runs from the conserved cysteine through the conserved F or W. The order of the fields is clone size, V gene, D gene, J gene, CDR3 DNA, CDR3 protein. The D gene is left open where the match is weak. Size values are once, few and many counts, or a class for expanded clones, and some rows have none.

clone size: once; V gene: TRBV5-8; D gene: TRBD1; J gene: TRBJ2-7; CDR3 DNA: TGTGCCAGCAGCTTCCTGACAGGGTCCAGCGAGCAGTACTTC; CDR3 protein: CASSFLTGSSEQYF
clone size: once; V gene: TRBV9; D gene: TRBD1; J gene: TRBJ1-4; CDR3 DNA: TGTGCCAGCAGCGTAGGGACAGGGGTCTACGAAAAACTGTTTTTT; CDR3 protein: CASSVGTGVYEKLFF
clone size: NA; V gene: TRBV27; D gene: NA; J gene: TRBJ2-7; CDR3 DNA: TGTGCCAGCAGTGCGAGCCTCTACGAGCAGTACTTC; CDR3 protein: CASSASLYEQYF
clone size: NA; V gene: TRBV5-8; D gene: NA; J gene: TRBJ1-1; CDR3 DNA: TGTGCCAGCAGCGGGGGTGGCAGGGGAGTCACTGAAGCTTTCTTT; CDR3 protein: CASSGGGRGVTEAFF
clone size: NA; V gene: TRBV5-1; D gene: TRBD1; J gene: TRBJ2-7; CDR3 DNA: TGCGCCAGCAGCTGGGAAGGGGGACAGGGCTACGAGCAGTACTTC; CDR3 protein: CASSWEGGQGYEQYF
clone size: NA; V gene: TRBV19; D gene: TRBD2; J gene: TRBJ2-2; CDR3 DNA: TGTGCCAGTAGGGTTATGGGCCAGCGGGAGACCGGGGAGCTGTTTTTT; CDR3 protein: CASRVMGQRETGELFF
clone size: NA; V gene: TRBV9; D gene: NA; J gene: TRBJ1-1; CDR3 DNA: TGTGCCAGCAGCCGTACAGGGTCGAACACTGAAGCTTTCTTT; CDR3 protein: CASSRTGSNTEAFF
clone size: once; V gene: TRBV5-4; D gene: NA; J gene: TRBJ2-1; CDR3 DNA: TGTGCCAGCAGCTCCGGGACAACACTCTCCTACAATGAGCAGTTCTTC; CDR3 protein: CASSSGTTLSYNEQFF
clone size: NA; V gene: TRBV7-8; D gene: TRBD1; J gene: TRBJ2-7; CDR3 DNA: TGTGCCAGCAGCTCACCCTCCAGGGGGCTATACGAGCAGTACTTC; CDR3 protein: CASSSPSRGLYEQYF
clone size: once; V gene: TRBV5-1; D gene: TRBD2; J gene: TRBJ2-3; CDR3 DNA: TGCGCCAGCAGCTCGGGACTAACCACAGATACGCAGTATTTT; CDR3 protein: CASSSGLTTDTQYF